Shown below are 10 T cell receptor beta chains from a single sample sequenced in a study of early T cells in non-severe SARS-CoV-2 infection. One entry per CDR3 protein results from TCRdb running MiXCR on the 5' RACE reads. This table holds about 36,000 distinct CDR3 sequences, around 7% found once. This specimen consisted of whole blood, obtained at baseline. All receptors come from an adult who was a healthcare worker with PCR-confirmed SARS-CoV-2 infection or an uninfected control (not recorded which).

This clonotype was seen repeatedly, ten times or more. The chain uses TRBV5-1 and TRBJ2-1; TRBD1 matches 7 bases. V gave up 6 bases and J gave up 3 bases; unmatched junction bases: 6. The CDR3 extends over 14 amino acids. The germline V gene has CDR1 SGHRS and CDR2 YFSETQ. The CDR3 region has the DNA TGCGCCAGCAAGGGGGACAGATTCTACAATGAGCAGTTCTTC. Amino acid sequence: CASKGDRFYNEQFF.

This clonotype was detected ten times or more. J is TRBJ1-5 and V is TRBV7-2; TRBD1 might be the D (5 bases). Per the germline V gene, CDR1 is SGHTA and CDR2 is FQGNSA. Between the trimmed V and J ends, which lost 3 bases and 6 bases, there was a span of 15 bases. This CDR3 contains 15 residues. Written as DNA, the CDR3 is TGTGCCAGCAGCTTTTCATTCAGGGCGACTCAGCCCCAGCATTTT. Amino acids: CASSFSFRATQPQHF.

This clonotype has ten or more counts. The CDR3 nucleotides are TGTGCCAGCTCCGTGGGGTCAGATACGCAGTATTTT. This codes for CASSVGSDTQYF. This chain uses TRBV18 with TRBJ2-3, with D unresolved. V shed 6 bases and J shed 4 bases, with 8 bases lying between them. Germline CDR1 is KGHSH and CDR2 is LQKENI. This CDR3 is built from 12 residues.

The chain joins TRBV28 to TRBJ1-1; 10 bases align to TRBD1. Germline V gene data show CDR1 as MDHEN and CDR2 as SYDVKM. V trimming: 6 bases; J trimming: 10 bases; junction bases outside the gene matches: 11. The CDR3 length is 14 residues. The DNA for the CDR3 is TGTGCCAGCAGGGGGACAGGGGCCGCCCCGGGAGCTTTCTTT. This codes for CASRGTGAAPGAFF. The full variable domain, its missing parts supplied by reference TRBV28 and TRBJ1-1, is DVKVTQSSRYLVKRTGEKVFLECVQDMDHENMFWYRQDPGLGLRLIYFSYDVKMKEKGDIPEGYSVSREKKERFSLILESASTNQTSMYLCASRGTGAAPGAFFGQGTRLTVV.

At least ten counts were recorded for this clonotype. This chain connects TRBV5-1 to TRBJ2-3, with 13 bases fitting TRBD2. The germline CDR1 and CDR2 sequences are SGHRS and YFSETQ. J was trimmed by 4 bases and V by 2 bases; bases with no gene match: 1. This CDR3 comprises 15 residues. The CDR3 region has the DNA TGCGCCAGCAGCTTACTAGCGGGAGGGGCAGATACGCAGTATTTT. Amino acid sequence: CASSLLAGGADTQYF.

In this sample, this clonotype turned up a few times. A much larger clone is a single base away; this may be a read error. This chain links TRBV11-2 with TRBJ2-4; no firm D call. The CDR3 runs to 12 residues. Germline V gene data show CDR1 as SGHAT and CDR2 as FQNNGV. CDR3 in DNA: TGTGTCAGCAGCCTGGGTGCGGACATTCAGTACTTC. Translated, it gives CVSSLGADIQYF. The full variable domain, with the rest looked up from reference TRBV11-2 and TRBJ2-4, is EAGVAQSPRYKIIEKRQSVAFWCNPISGHATLYWYQQILGQGPKLLIQFQNNGVVDDSQLPKDRFSAERLKGVDSTLKIQPAKLEDSAVYLCVSSLGADIQYFGAGTRLSVL.

This clonotype was counted ten times or more. The V call is TRBV20-1, the J call TRBJ2-7; no reliable D call. CDR1 is DFQATT and CDR2 is SNEGSKA in the germline V gene (reference sequence). This CDR3 comprises 14 residues. V lost 6 bases and J 1 base, leaving 16 bases between the germline ends. The CDR3 region has the DNA TGCAGTGCCCCCCCGGGCGGAGCTTCCTACGAGCAGTACTTC. Protein product: CSAPPGGASYEQYF.

This clonotype was observed a handful of times. This chain joins TRBV6-1 and TRBJ1-4; TRBD1 is a possible D gene (5 bases). The germline V gene encodes CDR1 MNHNS and CDR2 SASEGT. There are 15 residues in the CDR3. V lost 1 base to trimming and J lost 8 bases, with 14 bases between them. The CDR3 DNA reads as TGTGCCAGCAGTGAAGTGAGGGGCTCAGGGGAAAAACTGTTTTTT. Residues: CASSEVRGSGEKLFF.

There are many counts of this clonotype. This sequence joins TRBV7-8 and TRBJ2-3; tentatively, D is TRBD2 (5 bases). Germline CDR1 SGHVS, CDR2 FQNEAQ. This CDR3 region has 14 residues. V lost 2 bases and J 2 bases, leaving 8 bases between the germline ends. The CDR3 spells CASSLLANTDTQYF. CDR3 DNA: TGTGCCAGCAGCTTACTAGCCAACACAGATACGCAGTATTTT. The whole variable domain, remainder taken from reference TRBV7-8 and TRBJ2-3, is GAGVSQSPRYKVAKRGQDVALRCDPISGHVSLFWYQQALGQGPEFLTYFQNEAQLDKSGLPSDRFFAERPEGSVSTLKIQRTQQEDSAVYLCASSLLANTDTQYFGPGTRLTVL.

This chain connects TRBV5-5 to TRBJ1-6, with 7 bases lining up with TRBD1. Losses at the gene ends were 5 bases for V and 7 bases for J; bases not matched to a gene: 9. Per the germline V gene, CDR1 is SGHKS and CDR2 is YYEKEE (reference sequence). There are 15 residues in the CDR3. The CDR3 nucleotides read TGTGCCAGCAGGGATTGGGACAGCGAAAATTCACCCCTCCACTTT. Amino acids: CASRDWDSENSPLHF.